This paragraph reports one T cell receptor (beta chain). The table came from immunoSEQ multiplex PCR; TCRdb's copy has only in-frame clones and leaves some out. The sample has 70,000 to 90,000 clones, about 88% seen once. This specimen comes from a study of OX40 agonist ivuxolimab in advanced cancers. The sequence was collected from an adult with an advanced solid tumor such as melanoma, head and neck, liver or kidney cancer. The specimen comprised CD4+ or CD8+ T cells sorted from blood, sampled in a trial of the OX40 agonist ivuxolimab.

This CDR3 is CASSSGYGNSREQYF. Here the CDR3 DNA reads TGTGCCAGCAGTTCCGGGTACGGGAATTCCCGCGAGCAGTACTTC. The rearrangement uses TRBV7-9 and TRBJ2-5; D is perhaps TRBD2 (5 bases). With the DNA end fitting TRBJ2-7 better, the J assignment may be wrong. This CDR3 comprises 15 residues. CDR1 and CDR2 (germline): SEHNR, FQNEAQ (reference sequence).